This TCR beta chain came from a study of T cells in localized non-small cell lung cancer. The germline gives CDR1 LGHNT, CDR2 FRNRAP. V was clipped by 0 bases and J by 3 bases, with 9 bases between them. The CDR3 sequence is 15 residues long. Measured with immunoSEQ multiplex PCR; TCRdb has only the in-frame clones, and not every one. The table has under 2,500 clones, 15% to 20% seen once; the top ten hold 10% to 15%. This clone was recorded a few times. The chain carries TRBV12-5 and TRBJ1-3; D not resolved. Sequences were derived from normal lung tissue next to the tumor, sampled before any cancer treatment. This receptor was identified in a male donor at least 60 years old with stage I non-small cell lung cancer. The CDR3 spells CASGLVQSGGNTIYF. CDR3 DNA: TGTGCTAGTGGTTTGGTACAGAGTGGTGGAAACACCATATATTTT.